The 7 T cell receptor beta chains reported below all come from one sample, sequenced in a study of cytomegalovirus exposure and HLA in healthy donors. It was with 60 Vbeta and 13 Jbeta primers that the PCR ran. The protocol was immunoSEQ multiplex PCR, while the TCRdb copy is restricted to in-frame clones and leaves out a portion. Here the sample table reports more than 60,000 clones. The sample comprised PBMCs. These receptors were obtained from a boy between 10 and 17 years old in good health and CMV-seronegative.

This chain joins TRBV6-5 and TRBJ2-4; 7 nucleotides match TRBD2. In germline, CDR1 is MNHEY, CDR2 SVGAGI. This CDR3 region has 15 residues. Trimming took 4 bases from V and 1 from J; bases not matched to a gene: 4. The CDR3 reads CASSLGGGAKNIQYF. CDR3 bases: TGTGCCAGCAGTTTGGGGGGAGGGGCCAAAAACATTCAGTACTTC.

The rearrangement joins TRBV29-1 to TRBJ2-1; D is possibly TRBD2 (6 bases). The germline V and J ends were trimmed by 3 bases and 4 bases, with 13 bases remaining between them. Germline assignment: CDR1 SQVTM and CDR2 ANQGSEA. This CDR3 region has 14 residues. The DNA of the CDR3 is TGCAGCGTTGAGGACGGGGGAGGTTACAATGAGCAGTTCTTC. Its protein is CSVEDGGGYNEQFF.

The V gene is TRBV7-9, the J gene TRBJ2-5, with unresolved D. The CDR3 runs 14 residues. In germline, CDR1 is SEHNR, CDR2 FQNEAQ (reference sequence). The V and J ends lost 1 base and 0 bases respectively, with 6 bases between them. Here the CDR3 reads CASSLGQNQETQYF. The CDR3 nucleotides read TGTGCCAGCAGCTTAGGGCAGAACCAAGAGACCCAGTACTTC.

This chain joins TRBV6-1 and TRBJ1-1; D perhaps matches TRBD1 (5 bases). Per germline, CDR1 MNHNS and CDR2 SASEGT. Trimming removed 10 bases at V and 4 bases at J, with 10 bases between. The CDR3 covers 11 residues. The CDR3 coding sequence is TGTGCCACTGGACACTTCACTGAAGCTTTCTTT. Protein sequence: CATGHFTEAFF.

The J gene is TRBJ1-1, the V gene TRBV5-1, with a weak D call TRBD1 (6 bases). The V end was cut by 6 bases, the J end by 9 bases, with 21 bases between. Germline V gene data show CDR1 as SGHRS and CDR2 as YFSETQ. This CDR3 has 14 residues. The CDR3: CASTPGGAPRKAFF. The DNA for the CDR3 is TGCGCCAGCACCCCGGGGGGGGCTCCACGAAAAGCTTTCTTT. The whole variable domain, filled in from reference TRBV5-1 and TRBJ1-1, reads KAGVTQTPRYLIKTRGQQVTLSCSPISGHRSVSWYQQTPGQGLQFLFEYFSETQRNKGNFPGRFSGRQFSNSRSEMNVSTLELGDSALYLCASTPGGAPRKAFFGQGTRLTVV.

The gene calls are TRBV7-9 and TRBJ1-1; the D is unclear. CDR1 SEHNR and CDR2 FQNEAQ come from the germline V gene (reference sequence). This CDR3 has 14 amino acids. V gave up 2 bases and J gave up 0 bases, with 7 bases separating them. The CDR3 region is CASSLSTVNTEAFF. CDR3 sequence (DNA): TGTGCCAGCAGCTTAAGTACGGTGAACACTGAAGCTTTCTTT. Full variable domain (missing parts from reference TRBV7-9 and TRBJ1-1): DTGVSQNPRHKITKRGQNVTFRCDPISEHNRLYWYRQTLGQGPEFLTYFQNEAQLEKSRLLSDRFSAERPKGSFSTLEIQRTEQGDSAMYLCASSLSTVNTEAFFGQGTRLTVV.

The chain has TRBV9 and TRBJ2-7; 11 bases are a match to TRBD2. This CDR3 spans 16 amino acids. The V gene end was trimmed by 1 base and the J gene end by 6 bases; junction bases not matched to a gene: 9. Germline-derived CDR1 and CDR2 are SGDLS and YYNGEE. The CDR3 nucleotides read TGTGCCAGCAGCGTAATAGCGGGAGGGGATTACGTCGAGCAGTACTTC. This gives the protein CASSVIAGGDYVEQYF.